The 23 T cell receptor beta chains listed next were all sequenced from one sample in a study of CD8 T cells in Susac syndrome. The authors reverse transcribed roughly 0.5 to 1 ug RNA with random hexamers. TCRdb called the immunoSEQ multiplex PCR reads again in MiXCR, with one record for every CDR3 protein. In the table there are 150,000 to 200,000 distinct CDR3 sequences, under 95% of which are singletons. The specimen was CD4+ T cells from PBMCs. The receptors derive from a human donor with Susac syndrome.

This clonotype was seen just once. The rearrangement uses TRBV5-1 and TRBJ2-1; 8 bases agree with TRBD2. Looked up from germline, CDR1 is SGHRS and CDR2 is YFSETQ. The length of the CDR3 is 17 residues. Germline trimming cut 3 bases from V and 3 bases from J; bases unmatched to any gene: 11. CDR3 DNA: TGCGCCAGCAGCTACTCCGGTGGTAGCGGGGTCTACAATGAGCAGTTCTTC. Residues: CASSYSGGSGVYNEQFF.

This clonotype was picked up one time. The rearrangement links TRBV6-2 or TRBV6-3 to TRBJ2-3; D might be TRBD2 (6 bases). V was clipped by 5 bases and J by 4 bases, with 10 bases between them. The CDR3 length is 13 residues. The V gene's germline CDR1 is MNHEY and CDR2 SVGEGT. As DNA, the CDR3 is TGTGCCAGCAGTCGGACGGGGGCAGATACGCAGTATTTT. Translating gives CASSRTGADTQYF.

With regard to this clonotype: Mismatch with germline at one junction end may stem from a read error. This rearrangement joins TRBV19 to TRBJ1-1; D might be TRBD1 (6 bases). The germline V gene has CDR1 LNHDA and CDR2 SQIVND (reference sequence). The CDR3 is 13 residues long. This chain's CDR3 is CASSILGDTEAFF. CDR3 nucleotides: TGTGCCAGTAGTATTTTGGGGGACACCGAAGCTTTCTTT. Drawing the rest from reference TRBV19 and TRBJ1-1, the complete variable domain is DGGITQSPKYLFRKEGQNVTLSCEQNLNHDAMYWYRQDPGQGLRLIYYSQIVNDFQKGDIAEGYSVSREKKESFPLTVTSAQKNPTAFYLCASSILGDTEAFFGQGTRLTVV.

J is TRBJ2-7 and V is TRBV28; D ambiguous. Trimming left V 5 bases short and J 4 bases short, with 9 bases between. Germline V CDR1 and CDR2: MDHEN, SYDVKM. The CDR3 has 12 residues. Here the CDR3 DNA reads TGTGCCAGCAGTCTCCAGTCTTACGAGCAGTACTTC. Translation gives CASSLQSYEQYF.

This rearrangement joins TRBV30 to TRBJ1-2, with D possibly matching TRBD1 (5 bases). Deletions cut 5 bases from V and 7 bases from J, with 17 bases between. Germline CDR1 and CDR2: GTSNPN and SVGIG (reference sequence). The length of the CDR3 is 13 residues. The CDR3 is CAWQLEGEGGYTF. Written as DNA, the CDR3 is TGTGCCTGGCAGCTTGAAGGGGAGGGTGGCTACACCTTC.

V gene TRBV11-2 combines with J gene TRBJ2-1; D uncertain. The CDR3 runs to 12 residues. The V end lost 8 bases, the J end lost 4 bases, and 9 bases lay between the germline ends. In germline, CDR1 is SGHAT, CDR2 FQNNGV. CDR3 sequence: CASALRYNEQFF. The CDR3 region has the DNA TGTGCCAGCGCCCTACGATACAATGAGCAGTTCTTC.

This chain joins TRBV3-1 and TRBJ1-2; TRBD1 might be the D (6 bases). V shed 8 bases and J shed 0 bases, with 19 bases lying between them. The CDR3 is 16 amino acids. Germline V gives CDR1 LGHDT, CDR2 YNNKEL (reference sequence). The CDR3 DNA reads TGTGCCAGCGGTTCCTTGGTAGGACAGTCTAACTATGGCTACACCTTC. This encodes CASGSLVGQSNYGYTF.

The CDR3 loop reads CASSIGGSSYGYTF. CDR3 nucleotide sequence: TGTGCCAGTAGTATAGGCGGCAGCTCCTATGGCTACACCTTC. V and J are TRBV19 and TRBJ1-2; no firm D call. The CDR3 is 14 amino acids. V was shortened by 1 base and J by 4 bases, with 10 bases between the two germline ends. CDR1 is LNHDA and CDR2 is SQIVND in the germline V gene (reference sequence).

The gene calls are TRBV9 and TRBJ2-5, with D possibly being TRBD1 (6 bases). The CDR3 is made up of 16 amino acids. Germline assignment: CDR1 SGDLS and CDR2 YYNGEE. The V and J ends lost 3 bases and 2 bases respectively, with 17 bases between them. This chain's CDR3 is CASSATGTAAQETQYF. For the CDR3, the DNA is TGTGCCAGCAGCGCAACAGGGACGGCGGCACAAGAGACCCAGTACTTC.

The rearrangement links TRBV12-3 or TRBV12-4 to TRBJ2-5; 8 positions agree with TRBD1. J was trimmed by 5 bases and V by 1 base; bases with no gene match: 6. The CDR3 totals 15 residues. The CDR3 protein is CASSLGTGTVETQYF. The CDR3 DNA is TGTGCCAGCAGTTTAGGGACAGGGACGGTGGAGACCCAGTACTTC.

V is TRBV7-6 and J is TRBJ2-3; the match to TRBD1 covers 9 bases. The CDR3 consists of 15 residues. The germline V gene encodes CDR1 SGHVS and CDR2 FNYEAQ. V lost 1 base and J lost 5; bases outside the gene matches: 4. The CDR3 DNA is TGTGCCAGCAGCTTAGGACAGGGGGGTATAGATACGCAGTATTTT. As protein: CASSLGQGGIDTQYF. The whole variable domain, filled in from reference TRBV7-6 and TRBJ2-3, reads GAGVSQSPRYKVTKRGQDVALRCDPISGHVSLYWYRQALGQGPEFLTYFNYEAQQDKSGLPNDRFSAERPEGSISTLTIQRTEQRDSAMYRCASSLGQGGIDTQYFGPGTRLTVL.

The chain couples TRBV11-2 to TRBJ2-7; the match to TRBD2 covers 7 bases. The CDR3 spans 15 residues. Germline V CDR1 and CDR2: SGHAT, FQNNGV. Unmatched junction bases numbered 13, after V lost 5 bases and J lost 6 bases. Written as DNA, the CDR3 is TGTGCCAGCAGCCCCGAGTTGGGGGGGGTCGCCGAGCAGTACTTC. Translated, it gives CASSPELGGVAEQYF.

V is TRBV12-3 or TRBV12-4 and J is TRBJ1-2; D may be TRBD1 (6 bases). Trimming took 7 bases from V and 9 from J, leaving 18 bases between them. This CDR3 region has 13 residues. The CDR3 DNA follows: TGTGCCAGCACCGCGGACAGTGATGGGCGCTACACCTTC. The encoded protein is CASTADSDGRYTF.

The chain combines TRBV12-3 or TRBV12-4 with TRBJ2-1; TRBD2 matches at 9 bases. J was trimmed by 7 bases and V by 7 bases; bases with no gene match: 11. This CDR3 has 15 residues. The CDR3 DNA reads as TGTGCCAGCACCCCTGCGGGGGGGAGGCGGAATGAGCAGTTCTTC. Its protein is CASTPAGGRRNEQFF.

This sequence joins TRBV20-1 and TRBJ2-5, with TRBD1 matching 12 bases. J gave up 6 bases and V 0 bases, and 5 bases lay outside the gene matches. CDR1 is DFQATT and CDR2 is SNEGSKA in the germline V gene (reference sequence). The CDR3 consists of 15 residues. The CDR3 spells CSARDGDRGLKTQYF. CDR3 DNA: TGCAGTGCTAGAGATGGGGACAGGGGGCTAAAGACCCAGTACTTC.

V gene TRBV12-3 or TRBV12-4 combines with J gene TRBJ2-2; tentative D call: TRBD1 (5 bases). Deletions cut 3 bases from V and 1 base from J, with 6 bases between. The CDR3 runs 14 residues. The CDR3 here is CASSLGQNTGELFF. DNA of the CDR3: TGTGCCAGCAGTTTGGGGCAGAACACCGGGGAGCTGTTTTTT.

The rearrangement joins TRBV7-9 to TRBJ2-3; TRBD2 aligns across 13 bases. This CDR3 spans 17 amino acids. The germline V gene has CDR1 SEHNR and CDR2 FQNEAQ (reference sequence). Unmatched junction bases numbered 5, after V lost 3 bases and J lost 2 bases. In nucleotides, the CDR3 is TGTGCCAGCAGCTTCGGACTAGCGGGGGCAATCACAGATACGCAGTATTTT. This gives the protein CASSFGLAGAITDTQYF.

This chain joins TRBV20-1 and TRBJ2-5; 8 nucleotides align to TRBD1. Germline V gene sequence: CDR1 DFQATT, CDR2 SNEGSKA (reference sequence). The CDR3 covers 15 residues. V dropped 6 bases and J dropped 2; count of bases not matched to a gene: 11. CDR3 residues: CSASSDRAIQETQYF. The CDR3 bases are TGCAGTGCCTCATCGGACAGGGCCATTCAAGAGACCCAGTACTTC.

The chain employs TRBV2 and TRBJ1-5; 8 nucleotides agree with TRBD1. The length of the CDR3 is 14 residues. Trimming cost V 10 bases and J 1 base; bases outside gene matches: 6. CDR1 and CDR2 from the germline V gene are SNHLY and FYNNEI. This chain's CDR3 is CAITQGASNQPQHF. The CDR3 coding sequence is TGTGCCATTACTCAGGGGGCGAGCAATCAGCCCCAGCATTTT.

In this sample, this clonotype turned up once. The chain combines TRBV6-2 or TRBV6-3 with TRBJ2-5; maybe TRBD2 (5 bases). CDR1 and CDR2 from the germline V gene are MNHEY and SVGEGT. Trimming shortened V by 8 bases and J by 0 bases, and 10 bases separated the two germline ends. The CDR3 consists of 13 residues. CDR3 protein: CASYERNQETQYF. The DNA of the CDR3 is TGTGCCAGCTATGAGCGGAACCAAGAGACCCAGTACTTC.

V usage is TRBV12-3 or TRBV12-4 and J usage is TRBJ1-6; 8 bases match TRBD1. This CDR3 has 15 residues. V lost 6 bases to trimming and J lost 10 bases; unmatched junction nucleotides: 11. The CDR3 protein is CASRLSLGQGSPLHF. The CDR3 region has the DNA TGTGCCAGCAGGCTTTCTCTAGGACAGGGATCACCCCTCCACTTT.

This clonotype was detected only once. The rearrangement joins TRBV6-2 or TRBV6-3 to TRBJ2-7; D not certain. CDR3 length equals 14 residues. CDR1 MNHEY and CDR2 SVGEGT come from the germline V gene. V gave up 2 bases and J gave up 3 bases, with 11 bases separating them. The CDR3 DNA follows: TGTGCCAGCAGTTACCGGTCCTTGGACTACGAGCAGTACTTC. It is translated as CASSYRSLDYEQYF.

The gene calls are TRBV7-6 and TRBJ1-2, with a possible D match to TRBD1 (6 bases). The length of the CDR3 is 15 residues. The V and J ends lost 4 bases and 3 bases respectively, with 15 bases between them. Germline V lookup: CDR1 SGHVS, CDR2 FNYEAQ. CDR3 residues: CASSSPGQGDYGYTF. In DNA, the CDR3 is TGTGCCAGCAGCTCTCCGGGACAAGGGGACTATGGCTACACCTTC. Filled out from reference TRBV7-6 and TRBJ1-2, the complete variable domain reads GAGVSQSPRYKVTKRGQDVALRCDPISGHVSLYWYRQALGQGPEFLTYFNYEAQQDKSGLPNDRFSAERPEGSISTLTIQRTEQRDSAMYRCASSSPGQGDYGYTFGSGTRLTVV.